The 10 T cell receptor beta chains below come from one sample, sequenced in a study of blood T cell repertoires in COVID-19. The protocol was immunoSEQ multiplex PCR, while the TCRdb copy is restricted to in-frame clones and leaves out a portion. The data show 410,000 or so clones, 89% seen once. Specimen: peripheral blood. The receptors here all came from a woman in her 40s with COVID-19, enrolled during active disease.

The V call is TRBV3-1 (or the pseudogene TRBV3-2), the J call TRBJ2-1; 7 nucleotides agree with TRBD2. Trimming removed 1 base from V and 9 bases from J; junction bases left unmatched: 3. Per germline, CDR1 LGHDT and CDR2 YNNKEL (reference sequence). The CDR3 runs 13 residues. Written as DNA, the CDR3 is TGTGCCAGCAGCCAAGGCGGGGGAGGTGAGCAGTTCTTC. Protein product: CASSQGGGGEQFF.

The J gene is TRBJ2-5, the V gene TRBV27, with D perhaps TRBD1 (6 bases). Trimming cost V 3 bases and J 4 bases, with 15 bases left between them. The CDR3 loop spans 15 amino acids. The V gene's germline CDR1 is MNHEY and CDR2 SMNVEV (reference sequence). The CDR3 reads CASSFAGDSRETQYF. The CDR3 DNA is TGTGCCAGCAGTTTCGCAGGGGATTCACGAGAGACCCAGTACTTC.

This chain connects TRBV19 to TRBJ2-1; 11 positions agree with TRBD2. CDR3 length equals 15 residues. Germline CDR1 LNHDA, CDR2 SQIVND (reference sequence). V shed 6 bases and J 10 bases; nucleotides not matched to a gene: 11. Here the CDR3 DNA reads TGTGCCAGTAGGTATGGTAGCGGGGGGGCCGGGGAGCAGTTCTTC. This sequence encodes CASRYGSGGAGEQFF. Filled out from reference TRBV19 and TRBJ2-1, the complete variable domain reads DGGITQSPKYLFRKEGQNVTLSCEQNLNHDAMYWYRQDPGQGLRLIYYSQIVNDFQKGDIAEGYSVSREKKESFPLTVTSAQKNPTAFYLCASRYGSGGAGEQFFGPGTRLTVL.

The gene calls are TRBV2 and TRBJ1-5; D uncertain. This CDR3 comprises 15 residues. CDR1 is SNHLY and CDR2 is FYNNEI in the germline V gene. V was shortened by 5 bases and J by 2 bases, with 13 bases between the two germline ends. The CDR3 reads CASSYFGEGNQPQHF. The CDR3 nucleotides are TGTGCCAGCAGTTATTTTGGGGAGGGCAATCAGCCCCAGCATTTT.

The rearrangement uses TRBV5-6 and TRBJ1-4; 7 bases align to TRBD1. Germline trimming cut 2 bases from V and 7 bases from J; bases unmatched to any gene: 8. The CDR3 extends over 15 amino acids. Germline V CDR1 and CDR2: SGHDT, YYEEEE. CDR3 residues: CASSLTGTAVEKLFF. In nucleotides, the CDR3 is TGTGCCAGCAGCTTAACCGGGACAGCCGTTGAAAAACTGTTTTTT.

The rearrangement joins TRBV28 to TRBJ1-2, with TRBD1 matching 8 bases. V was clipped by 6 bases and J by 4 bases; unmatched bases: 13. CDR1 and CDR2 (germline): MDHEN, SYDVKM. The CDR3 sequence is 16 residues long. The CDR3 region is CASSNLGQGVGYGYTF. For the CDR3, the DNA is TGTGCCAGCAGCAACCTTGGACAGGGTGTGGGCTATGGCTACACCTTC.

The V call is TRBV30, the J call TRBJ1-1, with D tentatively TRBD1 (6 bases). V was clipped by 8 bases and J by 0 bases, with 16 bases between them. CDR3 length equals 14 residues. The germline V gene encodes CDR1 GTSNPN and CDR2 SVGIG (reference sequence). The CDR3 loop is CAEITTGLNTEAFF. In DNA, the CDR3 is TGTGCCGAGATAACGACAGGCCTGAACACTGAAGCTTTCTTT.

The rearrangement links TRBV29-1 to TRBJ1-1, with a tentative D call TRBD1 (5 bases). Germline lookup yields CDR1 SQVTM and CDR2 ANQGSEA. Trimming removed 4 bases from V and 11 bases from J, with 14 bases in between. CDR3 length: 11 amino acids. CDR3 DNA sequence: TGCAGCGTTGCATCCTCAGGGCGGGCTTTCTTT. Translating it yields CSVASSGRAFF. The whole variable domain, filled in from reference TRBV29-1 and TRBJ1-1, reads SAVISQKPSRDICQRGTSLTIQCQVDSQVTMMFWYRQQPGQSLTLIATANQGSEATYESGFVIDKFPISRPNLTFSTLTVSNMSPEDSSIYLCSVASSGRAFFGQGTRLTVV.

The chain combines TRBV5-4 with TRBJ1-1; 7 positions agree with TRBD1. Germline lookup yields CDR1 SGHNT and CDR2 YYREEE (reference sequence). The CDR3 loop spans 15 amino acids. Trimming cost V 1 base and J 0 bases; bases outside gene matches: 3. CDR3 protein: CASSLIGQVNTEAFF. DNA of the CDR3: TGTGCCAGCAGCTTGATCGGACAGGTGAACACTGAAGCTTTCTTT. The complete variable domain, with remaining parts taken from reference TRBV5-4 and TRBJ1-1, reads ETGVTQSPTHLIKTRGQQVTLRCSSQSGHNTVSWYQQALGQGPQFIFQYYREEENGRGNFPPRFSGLQFPNYSSELNVNALELDDSALYLCASSLIGQVNTEAFFGQGTRLTVV.

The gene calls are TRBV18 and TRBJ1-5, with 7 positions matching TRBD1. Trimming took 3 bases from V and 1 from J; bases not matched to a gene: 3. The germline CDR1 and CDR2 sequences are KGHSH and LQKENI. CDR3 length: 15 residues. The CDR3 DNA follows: TGTGCCAGCTCACCCCGGGACAGCAGCAATCAGCCCCAGCATTTT. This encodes CASSPRDSSNQPQHF.